This is a list of T cell receptor beta chains from one sample in a study of blood T cells in healthy people across ages. TCRdb reprocessed the 5' RACE reads via MiXCR and lists one record per CDR3 protein. The sample shows about 780,000 distinct CDR3 sequences, about 45% of them seen only once. The sequenced sample consisted of blood. All receptors derive from a man at least 80 years old in good health. CDR3s include the opening cysteine and the closing phenylalanine or tryptophan. Fields, in order: clone size, V gene, J gene, D gene, CDR3 protein, CDR3 DNA. The D gene is left open where the match is weak. Size tells how often a clone was seen (once, few, many) or the class of an expanded clone, and some rows leave it out.

size: .
V: TRBV4-1
J: TRBJ2-5
D: .
CDR3: CASSQVSGHQETQYF
DNA: TGCGCCAGCAGCCAAGTTTCGGGACACCAAGAGACCCAGTACTTC

size: few
V: TRBV2
J: TRBJ2-7
D: .
CDR3: CASTGLPFTYEQYF
DNA: TGTGCCAGCACGGGACTCCCTTTCACCTACGAGCAGTACTTC

size: few
V: TRBV20-1
J: TRBJ2-5
D: .
CDR3: CSARNRWTDQETQYF
DNA: TGCAGTGCTAGAAACCGTTGGACGGACCAAGAGACCCAGTACTTC

size: .
V: TRBV24-1
J: TRBJ1-1
D: .
CDR3: CATSVTGTEAFF
DNA: TGTGCCACCAGTGTTACTGGCACTGAAGCTTTCTTT

size: .
V: TRBV28
J: TRBJ2-1
D: TRBD2
CDR3: CASSSRKAGGNEQFF
DNA: TGTGCCAGCAGTTCAAGAAAAGCGGGAGGGAATGAGCAGTTCTTC

size: .
V: TRBV29-1
J: TRBJ1-2
D: TRBD1
CDR3: CSAQDGTGYGYTF
DNA: TGCAGCGCCCAGGACGGGACAGGGTATGGCTACACCTTC

size: .
V: TRBV12-3/TRBV12-4
J: TRBJ2-3
D: TRBD2
CDR3: CASRRLAGMTSTDTQYF
DNA: TGTGCCAGCAGAAGACTAGCGGGGATGACTAGCACAGATACGCAGTATTTT

size: few
V: TRBV5-1
J: TRBJ2-5
D: .
CDR3: CASRMGPKETQYF
DNA: TGCGCCAGCAGGATGGGGCCTAAAGAGACCCAGTACTTC

size: many
V: TRBV14
J: TRBJ1-1
D: .
CDR3: CASSFGPNTEAFF
DNA: TGTGCCAGCAGCTTCGGACCGAACACTGAAGCTTTCTTT

size: .
V: TRBV2
J: TRBJ1-6
D: TRBD1
CDR3: CVSSESGQGGSPLHF
DNA: TGTGTCAGCAGTGAAAGTGGACAGGGAGGTTCACCCCTCCACTTT

size: .
V: TRBV28
J: TRBJ2-7
D: .
CDR3: CACSLVFKTYEQYF
DNA: TGTGCCTGCAGTTTAGTTTTCAAGACCTACGAGCAGTACTTC

size: .
V: TRBV10-3
J: TRBJ2-1
D: .
CDR3: CAISNLADVGSNEQFF
DNA: TGTGCCATCAGCAACTTAGCGGACGTGGGAAGCAATGAGCAGTTCTTC

size: .
V: TRBV27
J: TRBJ2-7
D: .
CDR3: CASRAGRNEQYF
DNA: TGTGCCAGCAGGGCAGGGCGCAACGAGCAGTACTTC

size: many
V: TRBV20-1
J: TRBJ2-7
D: .
CDR3: CSASRGGKNEQYF
DNA: TGCAGTGCTAGCAGGGGCGGCAAGAACGAGCAGTACTTC

size: many
V: TRBV7-2
J: TRBJ1-4
D: .
CDR3: CASRKQSEKLFF
DNA: TGTGCCAGCAGAAAGCAAAGCGAAAAACTGTTTTTT

size: .
V: TRBV7-2
J: TRBJ2-1
D: TRBD2
CDR3: CASSLSAKRGGPYEQFF
DNA: TGTGCCAGCAGCTTAAGCGCTAAGCGGGGGGGCCCCTACGAGCAGTTCTTC

size: few
V: TRBV6-6
J: TRBJ2-1
D: .
CDR3: CASSYGDSSYNEQFF
DNA: TGTGCCAGCAGTTACGGGGATAGCTCCTACAATGAGCAGTTCTTC

size: .
V: TRBV12-3/TRBV12-4
J: TRBJ1-1
D: TRBD1
CDR3: CASSLGQGVEAFF
DNA: TGTGCCAGCAGTTTGGGACAGGGGGTTGAAGCTTTCTTT

size: .
V: TRBV3-1
J: TRBJ2-4
D: TRBD1
CDR3: CAGSLGTGGDIQYF
DNA: TGTGCCGGCAGCCTGGGGACAGGGGGGGACATTCAGTACTTC

size: once
V: TRBV20-1
J: TRBJ2-1
D: .
CDR3: CSALRGEQFF
DNA: TGCAGTGCACTTAGGGGTGAGCAGTTCTTC

size: .
V: TRBV12-3/TRBV12-4
J: TRBJ2-3
D: .
CDR3: CASHYRGRAGTDTQYF
DNA: TGTGCCAGCCACTACCGGGGACGAGCGGGCACAGATACGCAGTATTTT

size: .
V: TRBV20-1
J: TRBJ2-7
D: .
CDR3: CSASPNRGTSYEQYF
DNA: TGCAGTGCTAGTCCAAACCGCGGGACATCCTACGAGCAGTACTTC

size: .
V: TRBV5-1
J: TRBJ2-7
D: TRBD2
CDR3: CASSLAGTSGSTYNEQYF
DNA: TGCGCCAGCAGCTTGGCCGGGACTAGTGGGTCCACGTACAATGAGCAGTACTTC

size: .
V: TRBV20-1
J: TRBJ2-1
D: TRBD2
CDR3: CSARRTSGYNEQFF
DNA: TGCAGTGCTAGGAGGACTAGCGGCTACAATGAGCAGTTCTTC

size: many
V: TRBV15
J: TRBJ2-5
D: .
CDR3: CATSRDRGSQETQYF
DNA: TGTGCCACCAGCAGAGATCGTGGGAGTCAAGAGACCCAGTACTTC

size: .
V: TRBV5-1
J: TRBJ1-2
D: .
CDR3: CASSADPARLGYGYTF
DNA: TGCGCCAGCAGTGCGGACCCCGCCCGTTTGGGCTATGGCTACACCTTC

size: few
V: TRBV24-1
J: TRBJ2-1
D: TRBD2
CDR3: CATSDRVAGEYNEQFF
DNA: TGTGCCACCAGTGACCGTGTAGCGGGAGAATACAATGAGCAGTTCTTC

size: once
V: TRBV6-2/TRBV6-3
J: TRBJ2-7
D: .
CDR3: CASSPPRAVSYEQYF
DNA: TGTGCCAGCAGTCCCCCCCGCGCCGTCTCCTACGAGCAGTACTTC

size: .
V: TRBV7-9
J: TRBJ2-1
D: .
CDR3: CASSFRGAYNEQFF
DNA: TGTGCCAGCAGCTTCAGGGGGGCCTACAATGAGCAGTTCTTC

size: .
V: TRBV29-1
J: TRBJ2-7
D: .
CDR3: CSVERGGRLEAQYF
DNA: TGCAGCGTTGAAAGGGGCGGTCGGCTGGAGGCCCAGTACTTC

size: .
V: TRBV9
J: TRBJ2-3
D: TRBD2
CDR3: CASSPGTIGTDTQYF
DNA: TGTGCCAGCAGCCCGGGGACTATCGGCACAGATACGCAGTATTTT

size: few
V: TRBV5-1
J: TRBJ2-1
D: TRBD1
CDR3: CASSRRTGSAEQFF
DNA: TGCGCCAGCAGCCGGCGGACAGGGTCGGCCGAGCAGTTCTTC

size: few
V: TRBV20-1
J: TRBJ1-2
D: .
CDR3: CSARDRLGDRQASNYGYTF
DNA: TGCAGTGCTAGAGATCGATTGGGTGATCGGCAGGCATCTAACTATGGCTACACCTTC

size: .
V: TRBV12-3/TRBV12-4
J: TRBJ2-3
D: .
CDR3: CASRLGSDTQYF
DNA: TGTGCCAGCAGGCTCGGGAGCGATACGCAGTATTTT

size: .
V: TRBV5-1
J: TRBJ2-7
D: .
CDR3: CASSFGDTRASYEQYF
DNA: TGCGCCAGCAGCTTTGGCGACACACGTGCCTCCTACGAGCAGTACTTC

size: .
V: TRBV12-3/TRBV12-4
J: TRBJ2-1
D: TRBD2
CDR3: CASSSSRASGSNEQFF
DNA: TGTGCCAGCAGTTCATCTCGGGCTAGCGGGAGCAATGAGCAGTTCTTC

size: many
V: TRBV5-5
J: TRBJ2-2
D: .
CDR3: CASSRGTTSLPGELFF
DNA: TGTGCCAGCAGCAGGGGGACAACAAGTTTACCCGGGGAGCTGTTTTTT

size: many
V: TRBV19
J: TRBJ2-5
D: .
CDR3: CASSIGGTQETQYF
DNA: TGTGCCAGTAGTATAGGAGGAACCCAAGAGACCCAGTACTTC

size: .
V: TRBV11-1
J: TRBJ2-7
D: TRBD1
CDR3: CASSSRDRGQYEQYF
DNA: TGTGCCAGCAGCTCGCGGGACAGGGGGCAATACGAGCAGTACTTC

size: .
V: TRBV7-2
J: TRBJ2-5
D: TRBD2
CDR3: CASSLVLAGGLGQETQYF
DNA: TGTGCCAGCAGCTTAGTCCTAGCGGGGGGGTTGGGCCAAGAGACCCAGTACTTC

size: .
V: TRBV5-1
J: TRBJ2-5
D: TRBD2
CDR3: CASSETSGRVETQYF
DNA: TGCGCCAGCAGCGAGACTAGCGGGAGAGTTGAGACCCAGTACTTC

size: .
V: TRBV7-2
J: TRBJ2-3
D: .
CDR3: CAGSPSWGTDTQYF
DNA: TGTGCCGGCAGCCCGTCGTGGGGTACAGATACGCAGTATTTT

size: .
V: TRBV20-1
J: TRBJ2-5
D: TRBD2
CDR3: CSAPLAGEETQYF
DNA: TGCAGTGCTCCACTAGCGGGGGAAGAGACCCAGTACTTC

size: few
V: TRBV9
J: TRBJ2-3
D: TRBD2
CDR3: CASSVVGSGVSTDTQYF
DNA: TGTGCCAGCAGCGTAGTGGGTAGCGGGGTTAGCACAGATACGCAGTATTTT

size: .
V: TRBV20-1
J: TRBJ2-3
D: .
CDR3: CSAKGTDTQYF
DNA: TGCAGTGCTAAGGGCACAGATACGCAGTATTTT

size: few
V: TRBV3-1
J: TRBJ2-5
D: TRBD2
CDR3: CASSQLATSVETQYF
DNA: TGTGCCAGCAGCCAACTAGCCACTAGCGTCGAGACCCAGTACTTC

size: .
V: TRBV3-1
J: TRBJ2-7
D: .
CDR3: CASSLNSLAYNEQYF
DNA: TGTGCCAGCAGCCTAAATAGTTTAGCCTACAATGAGCAGTACTTC

size: .
V: TRBV10-3
J: TRBJ2-2
D: TRBD1
CDR3: CAISGTAATGELFF
DNA: TGTGCCATCAGCGGGACAGCCGCCACCGGGGAGCTGTTTTTT

size: once
V: TRBV19
J: TRBJ1-5
D: .
CDR3: CASSQGWQPQHF
DNA: TGTGCCAGCAGTCAGGGCTGGCAGCCCCAGCATTTT

size: .
V: TRBV20-1
J: TRBJ2-5
D: TRBD2
CDR3: CSAYLLAIQETQYF
DNA: TGCAGTGCTTACCTACTAGCGATCCAAGAGACCCAGTACTTC

size: .
V: TRBV4-2
J: TRBJ2-1
D: TRBD2
CDR3: CASSQEREWPALEGDEQFF
DNA: TGTGCCAGCAGCCAAGAGCGGGAGTGGCCCGCCCTAGAGGGTGATGAGCAGTTCTTC

size: .
V: TRBV29-1
J: TRBJ2-1
D: TRBD2
CDR3: CGTEGLAGYNEQFF
DNA: TGCGGCACAGAGGGACTAGCGGGTTACAATGAGCAGTTCTTC

size: .
V: TRBV12-3/TRBV12-4
J: TRBJ2-5
D: TRBD2
CDR3: CASSLRSSGRNQETQYF
DNA: TGTGCCAGCAGTCTCAGGTCTAGCGGGAGGAACCAAGAGACCCAGTACTTC

size: .
V: TRBV27
J: TRBJ2-1
D: TRBD2
CDR3: CASSRLAGGSNEQFF
DNA: TGTGCCAGCAGTCGACTAGCGGGAGGCTCCAATGAGCAGTTCTTC

size: many
V: TRBV11-3
J: TRBJ1-2
D: .
CDR3: CASSFGFESGHGYTF
DNA: TGTGCCAGCAGCTTTGGGTTCGAATCGGGCCATGGCTACACCTTC